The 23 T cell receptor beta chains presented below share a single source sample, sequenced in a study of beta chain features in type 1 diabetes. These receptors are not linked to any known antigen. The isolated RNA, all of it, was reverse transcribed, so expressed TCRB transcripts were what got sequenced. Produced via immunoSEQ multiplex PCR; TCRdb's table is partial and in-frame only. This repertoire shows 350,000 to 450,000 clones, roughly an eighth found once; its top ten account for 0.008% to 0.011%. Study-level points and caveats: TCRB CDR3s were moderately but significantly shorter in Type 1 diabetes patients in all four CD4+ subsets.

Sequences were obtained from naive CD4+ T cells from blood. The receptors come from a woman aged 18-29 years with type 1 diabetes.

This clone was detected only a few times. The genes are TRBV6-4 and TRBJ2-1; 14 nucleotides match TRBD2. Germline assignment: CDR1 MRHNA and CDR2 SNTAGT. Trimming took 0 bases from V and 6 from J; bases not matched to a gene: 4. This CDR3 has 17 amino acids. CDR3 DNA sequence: TGTGCCAGCAGTGACTCCCGGGGACTAGCGGGAGTCAATGAGCAGTTCTTC. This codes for CASSDSRGLAGVNEQFF.

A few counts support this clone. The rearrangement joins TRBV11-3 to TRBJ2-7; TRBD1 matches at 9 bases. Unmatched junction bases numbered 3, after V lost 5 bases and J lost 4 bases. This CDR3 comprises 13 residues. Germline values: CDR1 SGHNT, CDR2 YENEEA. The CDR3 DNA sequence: TGTGCCAGCAGCGCGGACAGGGGATACGAGCAGTACTTC. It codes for CASSADRGYEQYF.

CDR3 sequence: CASSGGRANTDTQYF. The CDR3, as DNA: TGCGCCAGCAGTGGCGGGAGGGCAAACACAGATACGCAGTATTTT. This chain joins TRBV5-1 and TRBJ2-3; 9 bases match TRBD2. This CDR3 region has 15 residues. Trimming at V came to 5 bases and at J to 2 bases, leaving 6 bases not matched to a gene. In germline, CDR1 is SGHRS, CDR2 YFSETQ.

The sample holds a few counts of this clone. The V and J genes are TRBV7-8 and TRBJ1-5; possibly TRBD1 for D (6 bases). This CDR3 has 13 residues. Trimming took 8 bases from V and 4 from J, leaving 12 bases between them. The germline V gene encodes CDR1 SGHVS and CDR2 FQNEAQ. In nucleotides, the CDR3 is TGTGCCAGCCGGGACAAGATAAATCAGCCCCAGCATTTT. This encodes CASRDKINQPQHF.

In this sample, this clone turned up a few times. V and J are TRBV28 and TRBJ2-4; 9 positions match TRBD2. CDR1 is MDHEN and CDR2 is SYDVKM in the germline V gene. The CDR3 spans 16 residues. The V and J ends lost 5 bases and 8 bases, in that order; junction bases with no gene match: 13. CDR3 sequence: CASSPLGGRGVDIQYF. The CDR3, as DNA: TGTGCCAGCAGTCCGCTAGGCGGGAGGGGTGTGGACATTCAGTACTTC.

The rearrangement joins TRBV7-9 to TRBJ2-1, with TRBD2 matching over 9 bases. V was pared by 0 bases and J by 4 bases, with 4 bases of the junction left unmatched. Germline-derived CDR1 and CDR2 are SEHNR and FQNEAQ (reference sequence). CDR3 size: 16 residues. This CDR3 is CASSLAWAGGYNEQFF. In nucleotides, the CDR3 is TGTGCCAGCAGCTTAGCTTGGGCGGGAGGGTACAATGAGCAGTTCTTC.

CDR3 sequence: CASSQDLLAGPKDTQYF. Written as DNA, the CDR3 is TGCGCCAGCAGCCAAGATCTCCTAGCGGGACCTAAAGATACGCAGTATTTT. The chain carries TRBV4-1 and TRBJ2-3, with 9 bases that match TRBD2. Germline V gene data show CDR1 as MGHRA and CDR2 as YSYEKL. V gave up 0 bases and J gave up 5 bases; unmatched junction bases: 9. There are 17 residues in the CDR3.

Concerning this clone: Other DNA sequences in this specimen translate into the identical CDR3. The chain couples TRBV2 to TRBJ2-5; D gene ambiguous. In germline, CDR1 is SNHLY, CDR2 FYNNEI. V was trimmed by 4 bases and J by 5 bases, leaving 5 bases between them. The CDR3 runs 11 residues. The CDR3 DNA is TGTGCCAGCAGTGTACAGGAGACCCAGTACTTC. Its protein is CASSVQETQYF.

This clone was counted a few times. The CDR3 nucleotides read TGCAGCGTTGAAGCCCCGGGACACAACTATGGCTACACCTTC. Its translation is CSVEAPGHNYGYTF. The gene calls are TRBV29-1 and TRBJ1-2, with D possibly TRBD1 on 6 matching bases. This CDR3 has 14 amino acids. The V gene's germline CDR1 is SQVTM and CDR2 ANQGSEA. Trimming removed 1 base at V and 2 bases at J, with 11 bases between. Full variable domain (missing parts from reference TRBV29-1 and TRBJ1-2): SAVISQKPSRDICQRGTSLTIQCQVDSQVTMMFWYRQQPGQSLTLIATANQGSEATYESGFVIDKFPISRPNLTFSTLTVSNMSPEDSSIYLCSVEAPGHNYGYTFGSGTRLTVV.

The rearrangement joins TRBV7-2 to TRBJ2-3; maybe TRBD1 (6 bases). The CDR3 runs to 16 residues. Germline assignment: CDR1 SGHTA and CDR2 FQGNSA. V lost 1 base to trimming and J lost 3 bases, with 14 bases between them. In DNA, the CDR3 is TGTGCCAGCAGCTTAGTACAGGGTGGGGTTACAGATACGCAGTATTTT. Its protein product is CASSLVQGGVTDTQYF.

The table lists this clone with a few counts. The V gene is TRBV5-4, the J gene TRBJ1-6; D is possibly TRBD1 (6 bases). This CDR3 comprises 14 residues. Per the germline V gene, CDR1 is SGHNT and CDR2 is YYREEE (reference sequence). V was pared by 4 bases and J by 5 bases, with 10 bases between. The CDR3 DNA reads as TGTGCCAGCAGCACTAGGACAGATAATTCACCCCTCCACTTT. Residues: CASSTRTDNSPLHF.

The CDR3: CASSFQGVVNEQYF. For the CDR3, the DNA is TGCGCCAGCAGCTTTCAGGGGGTGGTCAACGAGCAGTACTTC. V is TRBV5-1 and J is TRBJ2-7, with 7 bases aligning to TRBD1. This CDR3 spans 14 amino acids. After removal of 2 bases from V and 5 bases from J, the junction contained 7 bases not matched to a gene. CDR1 and CDR2 from the germline V gene are SGHRS and YFSETQ.

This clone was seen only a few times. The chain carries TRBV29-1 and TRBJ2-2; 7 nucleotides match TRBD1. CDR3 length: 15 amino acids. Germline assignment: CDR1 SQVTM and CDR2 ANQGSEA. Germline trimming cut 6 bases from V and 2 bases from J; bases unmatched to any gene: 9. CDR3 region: CSVSRGQLNTGELFF. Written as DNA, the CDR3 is TGCAGCGTATCTCGGGGACAGCTAAACACCGGGGAGCTGTTTTTT.

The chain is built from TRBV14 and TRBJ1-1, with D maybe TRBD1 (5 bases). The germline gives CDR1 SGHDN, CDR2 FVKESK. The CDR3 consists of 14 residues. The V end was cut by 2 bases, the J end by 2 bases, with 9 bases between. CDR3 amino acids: CASSQLTVNTEAFF. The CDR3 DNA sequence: TGTGCCAGCAGCCAACTGACAGTAAACACTGAAGCTTTCTTT. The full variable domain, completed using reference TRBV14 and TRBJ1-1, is EAGVTQFPSHSVIEKGQTVTLRCDPISGHDNLYWYRRVMGKEIKFLLHFVKESKQDESGMPNNRFLAERTGGTYSTLKVQPAELEDSGVYFCASSQLTVNTEAFFGQGTRLTVV.

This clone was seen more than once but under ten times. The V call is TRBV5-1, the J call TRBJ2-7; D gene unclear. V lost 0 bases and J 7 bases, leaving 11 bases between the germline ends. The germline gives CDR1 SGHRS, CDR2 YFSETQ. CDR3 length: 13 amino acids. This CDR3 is CASSLAGLSEQYF. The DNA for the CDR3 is TGCGCCAGCAGCTTGGCCGGGTTATCGGAGCAGTACTTC.

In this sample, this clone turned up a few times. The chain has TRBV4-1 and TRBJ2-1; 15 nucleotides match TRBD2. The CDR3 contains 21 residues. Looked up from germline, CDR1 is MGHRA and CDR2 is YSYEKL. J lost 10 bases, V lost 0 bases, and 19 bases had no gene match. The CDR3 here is CASSQEGGLAGGRVFLREQFF. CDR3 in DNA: TGCGCCAGCAGCCAAGAAGGCGGACTAGCGGGAGGGCGAGTCTTCTTGAGGGAGCAGTTCTTC.

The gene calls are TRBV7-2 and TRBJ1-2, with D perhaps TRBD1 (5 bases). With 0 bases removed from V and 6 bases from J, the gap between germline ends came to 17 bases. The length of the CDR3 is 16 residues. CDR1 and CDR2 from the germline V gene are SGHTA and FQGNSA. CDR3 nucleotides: TGTGCCAGCAGCTTAGCCCGGGGGTTATCAGGTCATGGCTACACCTTC. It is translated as CASSLARGLSGHGYTF.

The CDR3 bases are TGTGCCAGCAGCATCAGGTACGAGCAGTACTTC. Its translation is CASSIRYEQYF. The J gene is TRBJ2-7, the V gene TRBV5-6; D unresolved. V was shortened by 4 bases and J by 4 bases, with 6 bases between the two germline ends. The CDR3 runs 11 residues. Germline-derived CDR1 and CDR2 are SGHDT and YYEEEE.

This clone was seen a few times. The CDR3 sequence is CASSQESEGVTEAFF. The CDR3 DNA follows: TGCGCCAGCAGCCAAGAGTCCGAGGGAGTCACTGAAGCTTTCTTT. The chain is built from TRBV4-3 and TRBJ1-1; no clear D. Per the germline V gene, CDR1 is LGHNA and CDR2 is YSLEER. V lost 0 bases, J lost 4 bases, and 12 bases lay in between. CDR3 length: 15 amino acids.

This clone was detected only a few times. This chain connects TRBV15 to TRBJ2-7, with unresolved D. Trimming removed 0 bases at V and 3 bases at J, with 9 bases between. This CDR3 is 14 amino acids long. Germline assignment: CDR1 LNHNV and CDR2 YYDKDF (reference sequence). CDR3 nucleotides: TGTGCCACCAGCAGAGAGGGCACCGTCTACGAGCAGTACTTC. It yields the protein CATSREGTVYEQYF.

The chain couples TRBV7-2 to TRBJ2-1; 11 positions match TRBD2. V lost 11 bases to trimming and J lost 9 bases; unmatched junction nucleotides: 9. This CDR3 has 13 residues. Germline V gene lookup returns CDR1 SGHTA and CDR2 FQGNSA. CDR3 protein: CASGGLAAFEQFF. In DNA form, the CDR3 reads TGTGCCTCCGGGGGACTAGCGGCTTTTGAGCAGTTCTTC.

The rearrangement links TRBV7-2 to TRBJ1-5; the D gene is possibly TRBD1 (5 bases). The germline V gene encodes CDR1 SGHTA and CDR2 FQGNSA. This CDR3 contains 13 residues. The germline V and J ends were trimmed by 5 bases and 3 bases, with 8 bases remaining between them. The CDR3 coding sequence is TGTGCCAGCAGCCGACAGTACAATCAGCCCCAGCATTTT. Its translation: CASSRQYNQPQHF.

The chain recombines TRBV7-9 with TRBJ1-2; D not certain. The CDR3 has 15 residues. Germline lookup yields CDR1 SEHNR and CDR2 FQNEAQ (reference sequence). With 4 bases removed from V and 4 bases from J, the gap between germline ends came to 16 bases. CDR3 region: CASSSRSASSYGYTF. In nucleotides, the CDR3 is TGTGCCAGCAGCTCCCGCTCCGCAAGCTCCTATGGCTACACCTTC. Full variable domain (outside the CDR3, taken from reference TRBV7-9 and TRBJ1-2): DTGVSQNPRHKITKRGQNVTFRCDPISEHNRLYWYRQTLGQGPEFLTYFQNEAQLEKSRLLSDRFSAERPKGSFSTLEIQRTEQGDSAMYLCASSSRSASSYGYTFGSGTRLTVV.